The 19 T cell receptor beta chains below come from one sample, sequenced in a study of blood T cell repertoires in COVID-19 (dated by TCRdb to the early 2020s). The method was the immunoSEQ multiplex PCR assay. TCRdb limited this immuneACCESS table to in-frame rearrangements with V and J called. A share of clones is missing; checked studies link under half to unresolved V genes, and the rest is unexplained. A total of tens of thousands of clones appear in this sample, 65% to 85% of them only once. The ten largest clones add up to roughly a third of the sample. Sequences were obtained from peripheral blood. The receptors were sampled from a woman aged 80 or over with acute or convalescent COVID-19.

The CDR3: CASNPQGAFYEQYF. CDR3 DNA sequence: TGTGCCAGCAACCCACAGGGGGCCTTCTACGAGCAGTACTTC. The rearrangement links TRBV6-2 or TRBV6-3 to TRBJ2-7; 9 bases fit TRBD1. CDR3 length: 14 residues. The trim removed 7 bases at V and 3 bases at J, leaving 7 bases unmatched. The germline CDR1 and CDR2 sequences are MNHEY and SVGEGT.

This clone turned up a few times. The rearrangement uses TRBV27 and TRBJ1-5, with D perhaps matching TRBD1 (5 bases). V was cut by 5 bases and J by 1 base, with 18 bases left in between. The CDR3 runs to 17 residues. CDR1 and CDR2 (germline): MNHEY, SMNVEV (reference sequence). The CDR3 DNA follows: TGTGCCAGCAGTACCTTGTTGGGGGGTTCGAGCAATCAGCCCCAGCATTTT. This gives the protein CASSTLLGGSSNQPQHF.

This clone was seen only once. The chain joins TRBV11-2 to TRBJ2-7; 7 positions match TRBD2. The germline V gene encodes CDR1 SGHAT and CDR2 FQNNGV. V lost 1 base, J lost 6 bases, and 9 bases stayed unmatched. This CDR3 spans 15 amino acids. CDR3 bases: TGTGCCAGCAGCTTAGGTTCTAGCGGAACGGCCGAGCAGTACTTC. It translates to CASSLGSSGTAEQYF. Full variable domain (missing parts from reference TRBV11-2 and TRBJ2-7): EAGVAQSPRYKIIEKRQSVAFWCNPISGHATLYWYQQILGQGPKLLIQFQNNGVVDDSQLPKDRFSAERLKGVDSTLKIQPAKLEDSAVYLCASSLGSSGTAEQYFGPGTRLTVT.

The table lists this clone with a few counts. The same CDR3 arises from other DNA sequences in this sample as well. The chain uses TRBV2 and TRBJ1-5, with 8 bases that match TRBD1. Germline CDR1 SNHLY, CDR2 FYNNEI. J was trimmed by 2 bases and V by 1 base; bases with no gene match: 13. The CDR3 has 19 amino acids. The CDR3 sequence is CASSEGGRTGPFGNQPQHF. The CDR3 DNA is TGTGCCAGCAGTGAAGGGGGGAGGACAGGGCCCTTTGGCAATCAGCCCCAGCATTTT.

The rearrangement uses TRBV6-6 and TRBJ2-7; 8 nucleotides agree with TRBD2. In germline, CDR1 is MNHNY, CDR2 SVGAGI (reference sequence). Trimming at V came to 5 bases and at J to 3 bases, leaving 12 bases not matched to a gene. The CDR3 is 16 amino acids. The CDR3 sequence is CASSTTLAGRSYEQYF. CDR3 nucleotide sequence: TGTGCCAGCAGTACGACGTTAGCGGGAAGAAGCTACGAGCAGTACTTC.

This clone has a handful of counts. The chain carries TRBV7-9 and TRBJ2-2; 7 nucleotides agree with TRBD2. J lost 2 bases, V lost 1 base, and 4 bases had no gene match. The CDR3 totals 16 residues. CDR1 is SEHNR, CDR2 FQNEAQ, per germline (reference sequence). CDR3 sequence reads: CASSLGLAANTGELFF. The CDR3 nucleotides are TGTGCCAGCAGCTTAGGCCTAGCGGCAAACACCGGGGAGCTGTTTTTT. The full variable domain, completed using reference TRBV7-9 and TRBJ2-2, is DTGVSQNPRHKITKRGQNVTFRCDPISEHNRLYWYRQTLGQGPEFLTYFQNEAQLEKSRLLSDRFSAERPKGSFSTLEIQRTEQGDSAMYLCASSLGLAANTGELFFGEGSRLTVL.

This clone was picked up a small number of times. The chain links TRBV19 to TRBJ1-1; D is ambiguous. The CDR3 totals 13 residues. V dropped 1 base and J dropped 4 bases, with 7 bases sitting between them. CDR1 and CDR2 from the germline V gene are LNHDA and SQIVND (reference sequence). The CDR3 DNA sequence: TGTGCCAGTAGTATAGGAACATTCACTGAAGCTTTCTTT. Translating gives CASSIGTFTEAFF. The variable domain in full, completed from reference TRBV19 and TRBJ1-1, reads DGGITQSPKYLFRKEGQNVTLSCEQNLNHDAMYWYRQDPGQGLRLIYYSQIVNDFQKGDIAEGYSVSREKKESFPLTVTSAQKNPTAFYLCASSIGTFTEAFFGQGTRLTVV.

V usage is TRBV24-1 and J usage is TRBJ1-2, with D unresolved. Germline values: CDR1 KGHDR, CDR2 SFDVKD. The CDR3 extends over 14 amino acids. Trimming took off 1 base at V and 2 bases at J, with 7 bases between the two ends. For the CDR3, the DNA is TGTGCCACCAGTGATTTTACGCTAAACTATGGCTACACCTTC. Protein product: CATSDFTLNYGYTF.

The V gene is TRBV5-1, the J gene TRBJ2-3, with D perhaps matching TRBD1 (5 bases). Trimming took 4 bases from V and 5 from J, leaving 14 bases between them. CDR1 SGHRS and CDR2 YFSETQ come from the germline V gene. The CDR3 covers 14 residues. CDR3 sequence reads: CASSAQTEIDTQYF. As DNA, the CDR3 is TGCGCCAGCAGCGCACAGACAGAAATAGATACGCAGTATTTT.

The chain links TRBV15 to TRBJ1-1; 8 nucleotides match TRBD1. V was clipped by 4 bases and J by 1 base; unmatched bases: 2. The CDR3 is 14 residues long. Germline V gives CDR1 LNHNV, CDR2 YYDKDF (reference sequence). This CDR3 is CATSKGQGNTEAFF. The CDR3 DNA follows: TGTGCCACCAGCAAAGGACAGGGGAACACTGAAGCTTTCTTT.

This clone showed up just once. The genes are TRBV24-1 and TRBJ1-2; 7 nucleotides align to TRBD1. The CDR3 is 12 amino acids. V gave up 3 bases and J gave up 8 bases; unmatched junction bases: 2. Germline loops: CDR1 KGHDR, CDR2 SFDVKD. The CDR3 here is CATSDVGGGYTF. DNA of the CDR3: TGTGCCACCAGTGATGTAGGGGGCGGCTACACCTTC.

This clone was detected many times. The chain is built from TRBV3-1 (or the pseudogene TRBV3-2) and TRBJ2-1; a weak D match, TRBD2 (5 bases). The V end lost 0 bases, the J end lost 6 bases, and 9 bases lay between the germline ends. CDR1 LGHDT and CDR2 YNNKEL come from the germline V gene (reference sequence). The CDR3 is 14 residues long. In nucleotides, the CDR3 is TGTGCCAGCAGCCAAGATTGGACTTTCAATGAGCAGTTCTTC. Its protein product is CASSQDWTFNEQFF.

This clone was seen a few times. This chain joins TRBV11-2 and TRBJ2-5; 7 positions agree with TRBD2. V was clipped by 7 bases and J by 3 bases; unmatched bases: 8. The CDR3 spans 14 residues. Germline lookup yields CDR1 SGHAT and CDR2 FQNNGV. The CDR3 DNA reads TGTGCCAGCACCCGCGGGAGTGCCGAAGAGACCCAGTACTTC. Amino acid sequence: CASTRGSAEETQYF.

The chain couples TRBV3-1 (or the pseudogene TRBV3-2) to TRBJ2-2; 13 bases align to TRBD2. Germline assignment: CDR1 LGHDT and CDR2 YNNKEL (reference sequence). Germline trimming cut 4 bases from V and 4 bases from J; bases unmatched to any gene: 3. The CDR3 has 16 residues. The chain's CDR3 is CASSLGLAGVTGELFF. In DNA, the CDR3 is TGTGCCAGCAGCCTAGGACTAGCGGGAGTCACCGGGGAGCTGTTTTTT.

The chain employs TRBV7-8 and TRBJ2-7; 11 bases are a match to TRBD2. Germline V gene data show CDR1 as SGHVS and CDR2 as FQNEAQ. After removal of 1 base from V and 6 bases from J, the junction contained 5 bases not matched to a gene. CDR3 size: 15 residues. The CDR3 bases are TGTGCCAGCAGCTTAGAAGTACTAGCGGGAGCCGAGCAGTACTTC. This encodes CASSLEVLAGAEQYF.

This chain joins TRBV10-3 and TRBJ1-2; D may be TRBD1 (5 bases). Germline values: CDR1 ENHRY, CDR2 SYGVKD. This CDR3 is 15 amino acids long. Deletions cut 2 bases from V and 6 bases from J, with 16 bases between. The CDR3 loop reads CAISEAQTEAHGYTF. CDR3 bases: TGTGCCATCAGTGAGGCTCAGACAGAGGCCCATGGCTACACCTTC.

The chain is built from TRBV2 and TRBJ1-6; no firm D call. V was trimmed by 8 bases and J by 7 bases, leaving 12 bases between them. CDR1 is SNHLY and CDR2 is FYNNEI in the germline V gene. The CDR3 length is 13 residues. CDR3 bases: TGTGCCAGCTCCGGTGGGAGCAATTCACCCCTCCACTTT. Translating gives CASSGGSNSPLHF. The full variable domain, in which reference TRBV2 and TRBJ1-6 provide the parts outside the CDR3, is EPEVTQTPSHQVTQMGQEVILRCVPISNHLYFYWYRQILGQKVEFLVSFYNNEISEKSEIFDDQFSVERPDGSNFTLKIRSTKLEDSAMYFCASSGGSNSPLHFGNGTRLTVT.

The CDR3 DNA reads TGTGCCAGCAGCTCAACCGGGACAGGGATTGATCAGCCCCAGCATTTT. It is translated as CASSSTGTGIDQPQHF. The chain recombines TRBV7-3 with TRBJ1-5; the match to TRBD1 covers 9 bases. Germline assignment: CDR1 SGHTA and CDR2 FQGTGA. V lost 4 bases, J lost 5 bases, and 9 bases stayed unmatched. CDR3 length: 16 residues. Variable domain in full (rest from reference TRBV7-3 and TRBJ1-5): GAGVSQTPSNKVTEKGKYVELRCDPISGHTALYWYRQSLGQGPEFLIYFQGTGAADDSGLPNDRFFAVRPEGSVSTLKIQRTERGDSAVYLCASSSTGTGIDQPQHFGDGTRLSIL.

The genes are TRBV7-3 and TRBJ2-1, with 8 nucleotides matching TRBD2. The CDR3 contains 16 residues. After removal of 0 bases from V and 4 bases from J, the junction contained 5 bases not matched to a gene. The germline V gene has CDR1 SGHTA and CDR2 FQGTGA. The CDR3 sequence is CASSLTSTSGYNEQFF. The DNA of the CDR3 is TGTGCCAGCAGCTTAACGTCAACTAGCGGATACAATGAGCAGTTCTTC.